This entry lists 31 T cell receptor beta chains sequenced from one sample in a study of OX40 agonist ivuxolimab in advanced cancers. The data were produced by immunoSEQ multiplex PCR, yet TCRdb's version contains in-frame clones alone and is incomplete. Of 52,000 or so clones in the sample, 84% were seen once. The sample was CD4+ or CD8+ T cells sorted from blood, taken in a trial of the OX40 agonist ivuxolimab. All receptors derive from an adult with an advanced solid tumor such as melanoma, head and neck, liver or kidney cancer.

This clone was counted between two and nine times. The V call is TRBV4-3, the J call TRBJ2-1; the match to TRBD1 covers 7 bases. The CDR3 loop spans 17 amino acids. The junction had 10 bases not matched to a gene; V was cut back by 5 bases and J by 0 bases. Germline V gene sequence: CDR1 LGHNA, CDR2 YSLEER. CDR3 protein: CASSGRGQLLSYNEQFF. DNA for the CDR3: TGCGCCAGCAGCGGACGGGGACAGCTCCTCTCCTACAATGAGCAGTTCTTC.

The chain has TRBV2 and TRBJ1-2, with D possibly matching TRBD1 (5 bases). The CDR3 runs 13 residues. Per germline, CDR1 SNHLY and CDR2 FYNNEI. V lost 6 bases to trimming and J lost 3 bases, with 11 bases between them. The CDR3 loop is CASRDRRDYGYTF. The CDR3 DNA is TGTGCCAGCAGGGACCGCAGGGACTATGGCTACACCTTC.

This clone was detected only a few times. The chain is built from TRBV5-6 and TRBJ1-2; 9 positions agree with TRBD1. With 2 bases clipped from V and 1 base from J, the junction kept 3 bases outside the gene matches. This CDR3 is 15 amino acids long. Germline assignment: CDR1 SGHDT and CDR2 YYEEEE. CDR3 protein: CASSFGDRVNYGYTF. In DNA form, the CDR3 reads TGTGCCAGCAGCTTCGGGGACAGGGTTAACTATGGCTACACCTTC.

This chain connects TRBV6-5 to TRBJ1-2; 7 bases agree with TRBD1. The ends lost 6 bases at V and 8 bases at J; junction bases unmatched: 9. The germline V gene encodes CDR1 MNHEY and CDR2 SVGAGI. This CDR3 is built from 13 residues. In nucleotides, the CDR3 is TGTGCCAGCAGACTTACAGGGGAGAGAGGCTACACCTTC. Translated: CASRLTGERGYTF.

There are a few counts of this clone. The chain carries TRBV30 and TRBJ1-2, with D possibly TRBD1 on 6 matching bases. The germline CDR1 and CDR2 sequences are GTSNPN and SVGIG (reference sequence). Trimming cost V 1 base and J 6 bases, with 15 bases left between them. The CDR3 is 14 amino acids. This CDR3 is CAWSGGRGPDGYTF. The CDR3 DNA reads as TGTGCCTGGAGTGGGGGGCGCGGCCCCGATGGCTACACCTTC.

This clone was counted once. This chain connects TRBV10-3 to TRBJ2-2, with 9 bases lining up with TRBD1. V lost 8 bases to trimming and J lost 3 bases; unmatched junction nucleotides: 1. The CDR3 extends over 13 amino acids. CDR1 and CDR2 from the germline V gene are ENHRY and SYGVKD. The CDR3 nucleotides read TGTGCCATCGGGACAGGGCACACCGGGGAGCTGTTTTTT. This encodes CAIGTGHTGELFF.

The chain links TRBV15 to TRBJ1-5; TRBD1 agrees at 7 bases. The trim removed 0 bases at V and 6 bases at J, leaving 8 bases unmatched. Germline assignment: CDR1 LNHNV and CDR2 YYDKDF (reference sequence). The CDR3 runs 16 residues. CDR3 nucleotides: TGTGCCACCAGCAGAGATCAGGGGGTAATTAGTCAGCCCCAGCATTTT. It codes for CATSRDQGVISQPQHF. The full variable domain, rest sourced from reference TRBV15 and TRBJ1-5, is DAMVIQNPRYQVTQFGKPVTLSCSQTLNHNVMYWYQQKSSQAPKLLFHYYDKDFNNEADTPDNFQSRRPNTSFCFLDIRSPGLGDTAMYLCATSRDQGVISQPQHFGDGTRLSIL.

Only a few counts were recorded for this clone. The rearrangement uses TRBV19 and TRBJ2-1; tentatively, D is TRBD1 (5 bases). The germline V gene encodes CDR1 LNHDA and CDR2 SQIVND (reference sequence). V shed 5 bases and J shed 7 bases, with 15 bases lying between them. This CDR3 has 14 amino acids. CDR3 residues: CASSFDTKGNEQFF. CDR3 DNA sequence: TGTGCCAGTAGTTTCGACACAAAGGGGAATGAGCAGTTCTTC.

This chain links TRBV18 with TRBJ1-3; weak D call: TRBD1 (6 bases). The CDR3 has 16 amino acids. Germline lookup yields CDR1 KGHSH and CDR2 LQKENI. V lost 2 bases, J lost 0 bases, and 11 bases lay in between. The CDR3 protein is CASSPEGVYSGNTIYF. Here the CDR3 DNA reads TGTGCCAGCTCACCAGAGGGGGTTTACTCTGGAAACACCATATATTTT.

V usage is TRBV5-1 and J usage is TRBJ2-7; D is undetermined. Germline V gene data show CDR1 as SGHRS and CDR2 as YFSETQ. V lost 0 bases and J 3 bases, leaving 10 bases between the germline ends. The CDR3 covers 14 residues. CDR3 nucleotides: TGCGCCAGCAGCTTGGACTCGGCTAACTACGAGCAGTACTTC. Translation: CASSLDSANYEQYF.

The gene calls are TRBV29-1 and TRBJ2-2, with 12 bases aligning to TRBD2. V lost 6 bases and J lost 7; bases outside the gene matches: 9. Germline CDR1 SQVTM, CDR2 ANQGSEA. The CDR3 runs to 15 residues. DNA for the CDR3: TGCAGCGTAAGACTAGCGGGAGCGGCTGACGGGGAGCTGTTTTTT. Amino acid sequence: CSVRLAGAADGELFF.

J is TRBJ2-2 and V is TRBV5-1; D gene ambiguous. The CDR3 spans 13 residues. Germline assignment: CDR1 SGHRS and CDR2 YFSETQ. V dropped 2 bases and J dropped 5 bases, with 7 bases sitting between them. This CDR3 reads CASSLSQTGELFF. For the CDR3, the DNA is TGCGCCAGCAGCTTAAGCCAGACCGGGGAGCTGTTTTTT.

V usage is TRBV2 and J usage is TRBJ1-1; possible D gene TRBD1, 5 bases. V lost 0 bases, J lost 6 bases, and 23 bases lay in between. The CDR3 has 18 residues. CDR1 is SNHLY and CDR2 is FYNNEI in the germline V gene. CDR3 loop: CASSEALHMGGGLPEAFF. CDR3 in DNA: TGTGCCAGCAGTGAAGCGCTCCATATGGGGGGTGGTTTGCCTGAAGCTTTCTTT.

This clone was observed a handful of times. This chain links TRBV7-6 with TRBJ1-1; D is possibly TRBD1 (5 bases). The V end lost 5 bases, the J end lost 1 base, and 11 bases lay between the germline ends. Germline V gene sequence: CDR1 SGHVS, CDR2 FNYEAQ. The CDR3 totals 14 residues. Written as DNA, the CDR3 is TGTGCCAGCAGCCCGGGGCTCGGGAACACTGAAGCTTTCTTT. This translates into CASSPGLGNTEAFF.

J is TRBJ1-1 and V is TRBV10-3, with D hard to call. CDR1 and CDR2 from the germline V gene are ENHRY and SYGVKD. Trimming took 9 bases from V and 1 from J, leaving 15 bases between them. This CDR3 is 14 amino acids long. The CDR3 loop is CAMGSSLENTEAFF. CDR3 DNA sequence: TGTGCCATGGGGTCCAGCCTTGAGAACACTGAAGCTTTCTTT.

V gene TRBV5-5 combines with J gene TRBJ1-3; D unresolved. V dropped 4 bases and J dropped 0 bases, with 14 bases sitting between them. Germline CDR1 and CDR2: SGHKS and YYEKEE (reference sequence). The CDR3 is made up of 16 amino acids. The CDR3 nucleotides are TGTGCCAGCAGCCGGATAGACGGACTCTCTGGAAACACCATATATTTT. It translates to CASSRIDGLSGNTIYF.

The rearrangement uses TRBV7-8 and TRBJ1-2; D gene unclear. The CDR3 loop spans 16 amino acids. V lost 1 base and J 0 bases, leaving 12 bases between the germline ends. CDR1 is SGHVS, CDR2 FQNEAQ, per germline. The DNA for the CDR3 is TGTGCCAGCAGCTTAGGACGGGCAAGAGCTAACTATGGCTACACCTTC. The encoded protein is CASSLGRARANYGYTF.

This clone was counted between two and nine times. The rearrangement uses TRBV10-3 and TRBJ2-4; D not resolved. Germline V CDR1 and CDR2: ENHRY, SYGVKD. V dropped 6 bases and J dropped 0 bases, with 15 bases sitting between them. The CDR3 runs 16 residues. The CDR3 DNA is TGTGCCATCAGCGGTGCGATGGGGTTAGCCAAAAACATTCAGTACTTC. Translating it yields CAISGAMGLAKNIQYF.

In this sample, this clone turned up once. The V call is TRBV15, the J call TRBJ2-3; D ambiguous. CDR1 and CDR2 from the germline V gene are LNHNV and YYDKDF (reference sequence). The CDR3 spans 16 residues. V was cut by 3 bases and J by 3 bases, with 16 bases left in between. The CDR3 nucleotides are TGTGCCACCAGCAGCAGAGATAGGATCACTACAGATACGCAGTATTTT. It encodes CATSSRDRITTDTQYF.

A note on this clone: The sample contains more than one DNA sequence encoding this CDR3. This chain links TRBV18 with TRBJ2-7; TRBD2 matches at 13 bases. The V gene's germline CDR1 is KGHSH and CDR2 LQKENI. V gave up 3 bases and J gave up 1 base; unmatched junction bases: 0. The CDR3 has 15 residues. CDR3 loop: CASSPGLAGSYEQYF. DNA for the CDR3: TGTGCCAGCTCACCGGGACTAGCGGGGTCCTACGAGCAGTACTTC.

The chain links TRBV28 to TRBJ1-3, with 8 bases matching TRBD1. Trimming at V came to 3 bases and at J to 1 base, leaving 5 bases not matched to a gene. Germline V gene lookup returns CDR1 MDHEN and CDR2 SYDVKM. The CDR3 contains 16 residues. CDR3 protein: CASSFSGTGSGNTIYF. CDR3 in DNA: TGTGCCAGCAGTTTTTCCGGGACAGGTTCTGGAAACACCATATATTTT.

V gene TRBV28 combines with J gene TRBJ1-6, with 9 bases matching TRBD1. The V gene's germline CDR1 is MDHEN and CDR2 SYDVKM. J lost 7 bases, V lost 5 bases, and 9 bases had no gene match. The CDR3 is 16 amino acids. CDR3 in DNA: TGTGCCAGCAGTGCCCCACAGGGGGCCTTCAATTCACCCCTCCACTTT. This sequence encodes CASSAPQGAFNSPLHF.

The rearrangement links TRBV4-2 to TRBJ1-6, with a possible D match to TRBD1 (5 bases). V lost 0 bases and J 9 bases, leaving 15 bases between the germline ends. Germline loops: CDR1 LGHNA, CDR2 YNFKEQ. This CDR3 is 16 amino acids long. The CDR3 sequence: CASSQDPPGTISPLHF. The CDR3 coding sequence is TGTGCCAGCAGCCAAGATCCCCCAGGGACCATTTCACCCCTCCACTTT.

This chain uses TRBV15 with TRBJ2-3, with 7 bases lining up with TRBD1. Trimming took 2 bases from V and 0 from J; bases not matched to a gene: 2. The CDR3 contains 15 residues. CDR1 is LNHNV, CDR2 YYDKDF, per germline (reference sequence). DNA of the CDR3: TGTGCCACCAGCAGAAGACAGGGTAGCACAGATACGCAGTATTTT. Amino acid sequence: CATSRRQGSTDTQYF.

V and J are TRBV18 and TRBJ1-1, with D uncertain. Looked up from germline, CDR1 is KGHSH and CDR2 is LQKENI. Deletions cut 1 base from V and 0 bases from J, with 15 bases between. The CDR3 sequence is 17 residues long. CDR3 region: CASSPLLSDILNTEAFF. CDR3 nucleotide sequence: TGTGCCAGCTCACCACTTTTGTCCGATATACTGAACACTGAAGCTTTCTTT.

The rearrangement links TRBV18 to TRBJ2-5; D is uncertain. V shed 1 base and J shed 2 bases, with 26 bases lying between them. The length of the CDR3 is 20 residues. CDR1 is KGHSH and CDR2 is LQKENI in the germline V gene. CDR3 coding DNA: TGTGCCAGCTCACCACGTGAGGTCCGTGTCTCAGGAGAACCTCAAGAGACCCAGTACTTC. Residues: CASSPREVRVSGEPQETQYF.

V gene TRBV14 combines with J gene TRBJ1-1; tentatively, D is TRBD1 (5 bases). Germline CDR1 and CDR2: SGHDN and FVKESK. This CDR3 is 13 amino acids long. Trimming took 2 bases from V and 3 from J, leaving 7 bases between them. CDR3 sequence (DNA): TGTGCCAGCAGCCAAAACAGGTACACTGAAGCTTTCTTT. This translates into CASSQNRYTEAFF.

The chain recombines TRBV27 with TRBJ2-7, with D tentatively TRBD1 (5 bases). Germline V gives CDR1 MNHEY, CDR2 SMNVEV (reference sequence). This CDR3 comprises 13 residues. V was pared by 5 bases and J by 5 bases, with 13 bases between. The CDR3 reads CASSIGQSNEQYF. The CDR3 region has the DNA TGTGCCAGCAGTATCGGACAAAGTAACGAGCAGTACTTC.

This clone appeared a single time. This rearrangement joins TRBV4-2 to TRBJ2-2; D remains ambiguous. This CDR3 contains 15 residues. V was pared by 1 base and J by 1 base, with 7 bases between. Germline V gene lookup returns CDR1 LGHNA and CDR2 YNFKEQ. CDR3 amino acids: CASSQGTLNTGELFF. CDR3 bases: TGTGCCAGCAGCCAAGGGACCTTGAACACCGGGGAGCTGTTTTTT.

The gene calls are TRBV9 and TRBJ1-2, with D perhaps TRBD1 (5 bases). Germline-derived CDR1 and CDR2 are SGDLS and YYNGEE. The V and J ends lost 0 bases and 2 bases respectively, with 14 bases between them. CDR3 size: 16 residues. In DNA, the CDR3 is TGTGCCAGCAGCGTAGAAGATAGGGGAGGGAACTATGGCTACACCTTC. Protein sequence: CASSVEDRGGNYGYTF.

Notes on this clone: Other DNA sequences of this sample code for an identical CDR3. The V call is TRBV19, the J call TRBJ2-2, with 10 positions matching TRBD1. The CDR3 has 15 residues. The germline V gene encodes CDR1 LNHDA and CDR2 SQIVND (reference sequence). J lost 3 bases, V lost 3 bases, and 1 base had no gene match. This chain's CDR3 is CASSMGQGYTGELFF. CDR3 bases: TGTGCCAGTAGTATGGGACAGGGGTACACCGGGGAGCTGTTTTTT.